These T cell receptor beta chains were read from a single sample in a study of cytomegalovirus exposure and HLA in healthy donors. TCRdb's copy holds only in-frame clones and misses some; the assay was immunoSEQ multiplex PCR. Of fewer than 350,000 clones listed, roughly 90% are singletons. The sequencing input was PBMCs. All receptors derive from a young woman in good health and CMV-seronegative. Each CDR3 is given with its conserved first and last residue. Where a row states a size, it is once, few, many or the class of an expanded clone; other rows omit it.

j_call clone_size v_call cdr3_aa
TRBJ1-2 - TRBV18 CASSPGLAGTGAPNYGYTF
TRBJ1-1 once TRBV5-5 CASSRDRGITEAFF
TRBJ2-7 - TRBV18 CASSPLVSGQGSYEQYF
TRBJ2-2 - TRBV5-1 CASTLQGGAGGTGELFF
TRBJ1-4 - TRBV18 CASSAESLANEKLFF
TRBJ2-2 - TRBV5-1 CASSARERGGLFYTGELFF
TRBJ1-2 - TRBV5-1 CASSSLQVLSADGYTF
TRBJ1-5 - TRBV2 CASSVWRGNQPQHF
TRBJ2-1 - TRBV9 CASCRTGDSIYNEQFF
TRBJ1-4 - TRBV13 CASSLLGQGSEKLFF
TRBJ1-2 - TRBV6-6 CASSGTGVGYGYTF
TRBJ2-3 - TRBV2 CASSEVVDTQYF
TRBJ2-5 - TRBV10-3 CAISGGRGGGGETQYF
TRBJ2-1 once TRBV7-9 CASRDPTGVLVNEQFF
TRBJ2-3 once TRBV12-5 CASGFGGRTDTQYF
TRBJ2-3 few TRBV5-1 CASSLGLGAGGPTDTQYF
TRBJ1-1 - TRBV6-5 CASSRGQGNTEAFF
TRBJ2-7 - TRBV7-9 CASSLSFGGKYF
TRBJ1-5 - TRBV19 CASSSGNQPQHF
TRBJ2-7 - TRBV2 CASLPGGTYEQYF
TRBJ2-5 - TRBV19 CASSIRSPSGGETQYF
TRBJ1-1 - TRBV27 CASSPGVMNTEAFF
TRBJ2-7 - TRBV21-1 CASSKEDSWQSYEQYF
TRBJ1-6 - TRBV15 CATTKGGYSPLHF
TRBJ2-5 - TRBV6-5 CASSYLLDRQETQYF